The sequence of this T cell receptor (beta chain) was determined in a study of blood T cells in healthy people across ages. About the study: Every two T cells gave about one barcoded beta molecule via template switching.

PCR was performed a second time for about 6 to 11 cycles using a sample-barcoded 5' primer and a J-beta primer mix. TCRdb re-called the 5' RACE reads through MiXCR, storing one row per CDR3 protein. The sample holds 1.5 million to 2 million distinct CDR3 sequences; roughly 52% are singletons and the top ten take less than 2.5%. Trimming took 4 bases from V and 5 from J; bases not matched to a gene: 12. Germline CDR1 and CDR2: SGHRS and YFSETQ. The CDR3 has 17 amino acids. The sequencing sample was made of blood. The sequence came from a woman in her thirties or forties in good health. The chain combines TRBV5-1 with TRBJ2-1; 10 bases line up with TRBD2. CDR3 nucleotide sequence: TGCGCCAGCAGCGTCTTTAGCGGGGGGACGAATGACAATGAGCAGTTCTTC. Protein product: CASSVFSGGTNDNEQFF.